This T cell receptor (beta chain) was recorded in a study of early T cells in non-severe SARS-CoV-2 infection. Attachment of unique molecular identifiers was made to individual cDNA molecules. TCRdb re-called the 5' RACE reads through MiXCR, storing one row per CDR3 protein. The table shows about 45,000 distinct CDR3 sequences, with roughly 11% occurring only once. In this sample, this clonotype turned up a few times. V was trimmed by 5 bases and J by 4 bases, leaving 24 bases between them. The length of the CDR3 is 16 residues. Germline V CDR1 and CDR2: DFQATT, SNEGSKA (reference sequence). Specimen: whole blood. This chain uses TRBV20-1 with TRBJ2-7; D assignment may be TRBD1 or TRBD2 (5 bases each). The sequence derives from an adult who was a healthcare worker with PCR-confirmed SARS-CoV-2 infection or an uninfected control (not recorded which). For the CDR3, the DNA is TGCAGTGCTGAGCCGATTTTGGGGGAAGGTAAATACGAGCAGTACTTC. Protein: CSAEPILGEGKYEQYF.